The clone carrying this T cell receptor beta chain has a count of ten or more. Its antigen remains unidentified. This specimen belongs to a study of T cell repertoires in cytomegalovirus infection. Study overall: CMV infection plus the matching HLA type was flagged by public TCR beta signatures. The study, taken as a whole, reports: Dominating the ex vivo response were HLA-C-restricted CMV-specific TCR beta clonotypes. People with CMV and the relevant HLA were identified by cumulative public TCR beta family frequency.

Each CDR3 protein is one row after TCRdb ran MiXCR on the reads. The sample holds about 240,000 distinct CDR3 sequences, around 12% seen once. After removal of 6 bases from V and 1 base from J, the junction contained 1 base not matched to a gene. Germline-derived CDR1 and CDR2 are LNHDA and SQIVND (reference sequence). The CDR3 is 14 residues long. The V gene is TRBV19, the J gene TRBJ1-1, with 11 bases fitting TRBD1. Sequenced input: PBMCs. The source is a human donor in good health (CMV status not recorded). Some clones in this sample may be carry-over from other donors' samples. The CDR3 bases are TGTGCCAGTAGGGACAGGGGGCGGAACACTGAAGCTTTCTTT. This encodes CASRDRGRNTEAFF.